This entry is about one T cell receptor beta chain. Its antigen is currently not known. There are no base qualities to consult, and no much larger clone falls within one base. These data belong to a study of regulatory T cells (dated by TCRdb to 2016 to 2018). In terms of the full investigation: The study compared T-cell receptor beta repertoires of sorted regulatory, conventional CD4+ and CD8+ T cells between CD3G-deficient patients and healthy controls.

The multiplex PCR used 52 forward TRBV primers and 13 reverse TRBJ primers, with assay-based and computational corrections for amplification bias. Rearranged TRB loci were amplified from genomic DNA by multiplex PCR within the immunoSEQ assay. An Illumina HiSeq platform was used to sequence the TRB amplicons. The study's processing was this. Custom algorithms error-filtered the raw sequences and aligned them to reference gene sequences, after which the immunoSEQ online tools were used for analysis. Productive and nonproductive TRB rearrangement frequencies were evaluated among both unique and total sequences. For TRB CDR3 positions 6 and 7, hydrophobicity together with amino acid composition served as the basis for assessing self-reactivity potential. Group comparisons used t tests, Mann-Whitney tests or two-way ANOVA run in Prism software. Imported from immuneACCESS, the table was reduced by TCRdb to in-frame sequences with V and J called. These copies leave out some clones; in studies compared against another copy, an unresolved V gene accounts for under half, and the cause of the remainder is not known. The DNA was the basis for D and trimming; V, J and clone size are from that table. The sample contains over 5,500 clones, less than 85% of them found a single time. The leading ten clones occupy 31% of the sample.

What the work shows at the level of the full study, not this receptor alone: Patient repertoires showed restricted unique TRB V-J pairs and skewed V and J gene usage, most marked in regulatory T cells. Patient-derived CD8+ T cells showed a nonsignificant trend toward reduced Shannon entropy compared with control CD8+ cells.

From a lookup of the germline V gene, CDR1 and CDR2 are WSHSY and SAAADI. The CDR3 numbers 13 residues from cysteine through phenylalanine. Of the read, only the CDR3 DNA is kept; its 39 bases are in frame from base 1. V sheds 6 bases and J sheds 10 bases, leaving 17 bases between their ends. Evidence of autoimmunity was found in all CD3G-deficient patients, and more severe autoimmunity was observed in two of the patients. At the time of testing, the patients were between 2 and 39 years old, and their CD4+ and CD8+ T cells had reduced naive proportions and increased memory proportions. Six individuals with CD3G deficiency made up the patient group. Patient samples and clinical data came from an international physician network spanning the United States, Europe and Asia. Peripheral blood mononuclear cells were isolated by Ficoll density separation. A FACSAria cell sorter was used to isolate CD3+ CD8+ CD4- T cells.

Source material: CD8+ T cells sorted from blood. The sequence came from a child between 5 and 17 years old with CD3G deficiency. The receptor chain draws on TRBV10-2 and TRBJ2-3, with a tentative D gene TRBD2 over 6 matching bases. Here is the DNA: TGCGCCAGCAGCCCCGGGACTCTTAATTCGCAGTATTTT. This gives the protein CASSPGTLNSQYF.